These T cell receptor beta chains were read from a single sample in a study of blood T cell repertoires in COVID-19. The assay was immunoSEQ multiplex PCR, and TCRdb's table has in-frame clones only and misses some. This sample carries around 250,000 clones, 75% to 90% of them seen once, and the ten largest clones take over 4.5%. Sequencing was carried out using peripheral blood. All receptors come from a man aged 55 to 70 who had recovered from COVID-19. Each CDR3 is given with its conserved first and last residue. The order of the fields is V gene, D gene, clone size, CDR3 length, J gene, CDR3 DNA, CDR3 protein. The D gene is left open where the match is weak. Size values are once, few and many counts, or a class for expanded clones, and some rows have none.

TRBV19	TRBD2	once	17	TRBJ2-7	TGTGCCAGTAGTATCGCGGTTGGTAGCGGGAGGGCGTCCGAGCAGTACTTC	CASSIAVGSGRASEQYF
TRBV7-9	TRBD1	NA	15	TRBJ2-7	TGTGCCAGCAGCCCTGGGGCAGGGGGTCTGGCCGAGCAGTACTTC	CASSPGAGGLAEQYF
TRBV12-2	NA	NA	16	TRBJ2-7	TGTGCAAGTCGCTTAGGCGTGGTCAGGGGCTCATACGAGCAGTACTTC	CASRLGVVRGSYEQYF
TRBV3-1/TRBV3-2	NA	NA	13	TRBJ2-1	TGTGCCAGCAGCCAGATAACAGGTGATGAGCAGTTCTTC	CASSQITGDEQFF
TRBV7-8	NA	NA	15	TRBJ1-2	TGTGCCAGCAGCGTTGGTACCACAGGGTTGGCGGGCTACACCTTC	CASSVGTTGLAGYTF
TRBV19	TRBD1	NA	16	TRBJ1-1	TGTGCCAGTAGTATACCTCTGGACAGGGGGTACACTGAAGCTTTCTTT	CASSIPLDRGYTEAFF
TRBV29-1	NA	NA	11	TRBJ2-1	TGCAGCGTGGGGGGCTACAATGAGCAGTTCTTC	CSVGGYNEQFF
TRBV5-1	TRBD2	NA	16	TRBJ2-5	TGCGCCAGCAGCTTGGCGCCCAGCGGGGGACAAGAGACCCAGTACTTC	CASSLAPSGGQETQYF
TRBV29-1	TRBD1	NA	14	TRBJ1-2	TGCAGCGCCCTGGACAGGGAGAAGGGTTATGGCTACACCTTC	CSALDREKGYGYTF
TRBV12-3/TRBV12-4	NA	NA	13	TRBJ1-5	TGTGCCAGCACCTATAGCGGCAATCAGCCCCAGCATTTT	CASTYSGNQPQHF
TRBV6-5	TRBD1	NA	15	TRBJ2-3	TGTGCCAGCAGACTCGACAGGGGTTCCACAGATACGCAGTATTTT	CASRLDRGSTDTQYF
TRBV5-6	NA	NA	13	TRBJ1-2	TGTGCCAGCAGCTTGCAGGGTAACTATGGCTACACCTTC	CASSLQGNYGYTF
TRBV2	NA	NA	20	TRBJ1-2	TGTGCCAGCAGCGACATTCGCCGGAGAAAGGGACGATCGGGGGACTATGGCTACACCTTC	CASSDIRRRKGRSGDYGYTF
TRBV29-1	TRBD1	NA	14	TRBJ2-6	TGCAGCGCCCAACAGGGGTCTGGGGCCAACGTCCTGACTTTC	CSAQQGSGANVLTF
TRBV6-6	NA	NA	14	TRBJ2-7	TGTGCCAGCAGTTATGGACTGGACGGCTACGAGCAGTACTTC	CASSYGLDGYEQYF
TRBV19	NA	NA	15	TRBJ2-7	TGTGCCAGTAGTATAGGTCGGGCAGGGGCGGACGAGCAGTACTTC	CASSIGRAGADEQYF
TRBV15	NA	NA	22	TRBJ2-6	TGTGCCACCAGCAAGGCCCTGGGCCGGGGAGGGGGATTTGGGTCTGGGGCCAACGTCCTGACTTTC	CATSKALGRGGGFGSGANVLTF
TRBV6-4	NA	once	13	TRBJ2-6	TGTGCCAGCAGACCCCAGGGGGCCAACGTCCTGACTTTC	CASRPQGANVLTF
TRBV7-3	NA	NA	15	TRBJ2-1	TGTGCCAGCAGCGCCCGGGACAACTCGCTGGGAGAGCAGTTCTTC	CASSARDNSLGEQFF
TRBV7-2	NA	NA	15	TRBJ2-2	TGTGCCAGCAGCCGGACAGGCGGGGACACCGGGGAGCTGTTTTTT	CASSRTGGDTGELFF
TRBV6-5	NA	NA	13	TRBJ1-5	TGTGCCAGCAGTCGACAGAGCAATCAGCCCCAGCATTTT	CASSRQSNQPQHF
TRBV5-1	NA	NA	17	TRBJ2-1	TGCGCCAGCAGCTTAACCGGTAGGGGGGGTTCTAACAATGAGCAGTTCTTC	CASSLTGRGGSNNEQFF
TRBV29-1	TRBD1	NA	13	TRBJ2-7	TGCAGCGTTGCGGACAGGACCTCGAACGAGCAGTACTTC	CSVADRTSNEQYF
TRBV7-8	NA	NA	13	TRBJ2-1	TGTGCCAGCAGCCTCGACAGGGCGGGAGAGCAGTTCTTC	CASSLDRAGEQFF
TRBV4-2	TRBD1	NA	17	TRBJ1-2	TGTGCCAGCAGCCAAGAGGGGACAGGGGCTCTCCTTAGTGGCTACACCTTC	CASSQEGTGALLSGYTF
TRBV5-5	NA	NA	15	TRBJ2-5	TGTGCCAGCAGCTTGGGGGTGGCGGGCCAAGAGACCCAGTACTTC	CASSLGVAGQETQYF
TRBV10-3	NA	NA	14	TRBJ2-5	TGTGCCATCAGTGAGTCAAGGGGATCAGAGACCCAGTACTTC	CAISESRGSETQYF
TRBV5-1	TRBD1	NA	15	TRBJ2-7	TGCGCCAGCAGCCCGCGGACAGGGGGCTTGCACGAGCAGTACTTC	CASSPRTGGLHEQYF
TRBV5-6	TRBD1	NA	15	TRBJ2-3	TGTGCCAGCAGCTCTGACAGGGACCTCACAGATACGCAGTATTTT	CASSSDRDLTDTQYF
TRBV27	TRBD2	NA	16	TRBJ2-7	TGTGCCAGCAGTTTTGGCTCGCGGGGGACCTCCTACGAGCAGTACTTC	CASSFGSRGTSYEQYF
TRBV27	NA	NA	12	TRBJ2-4	TGTGCCAGCAGACCGAATAGGGGCATTCAGTACTTC	CASRPNRGIQYF
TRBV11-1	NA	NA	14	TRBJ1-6	TGTGCCAGCAGCTCACAGATTCCCGGTGCACCCCTCCACTTT	CASSSQIPGAPLHF
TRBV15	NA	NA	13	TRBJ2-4	TGTGCCACCAGCAGAGACCGAGGGATTGAGCAGTACTTC	CATSRDRGIEQYF
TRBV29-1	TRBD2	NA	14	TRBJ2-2	TGCAGCGCTATAGCGGGAGTCGACACCGGGGAGCTGTTTTTT	CSAIAGVDTGELFF
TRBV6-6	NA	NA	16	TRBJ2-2	TGTGCCAGCAGTTACTCGCAGGGCAGGAACACCGGGGAGCTGTTTTTT	CASSYSQGRNTGELFF
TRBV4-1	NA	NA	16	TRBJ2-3	TGCGCCAGCAGCCAAGAACGTGGGCTGGGCACAGATACGCAGTATTTT	CASSQERGLGTDTQYF
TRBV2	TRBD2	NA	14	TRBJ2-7	TGTGCCAGCAGTCCGACTAGCGGCAACTACGAGCAGTACTTC	CASSPTSGNYEQYF
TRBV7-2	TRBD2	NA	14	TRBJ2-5	TGTGCCAGCAGCTCTAGCGGGGGGGGTGAGACCCAGTACTTC	CASSSSGGGETQYF
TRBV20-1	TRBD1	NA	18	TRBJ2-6	TGCAGTGCTAGTAAAGTCGGGACAGGATCCTCTGGGGCCAACGTCCTGACTTTC	CSASKVGTGSSGANVLTF
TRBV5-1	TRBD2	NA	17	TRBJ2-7	TGCGCCAGCAGCTCCGGGACTAGCGTAAAGGCTCTCTACGAGCAGTACTTC	CASSSGTSVKALYEQYF
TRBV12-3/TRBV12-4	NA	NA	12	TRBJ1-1	TGTGCCAGCAGTTCAGGGTCTCCTGAAGCTTTCTTT	CASSSGSPEAFF
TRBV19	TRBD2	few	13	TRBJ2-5	TGTGCCAGTAGTCGGACTAGCCGGGAGACCCAGTACTTC	CASSRTSRETQYF